The sequence of this TCR beta chain was determined in a study of blood T cell repertoires in COVID-19. In the study overall: Italy, Spain and the United States were the sources of the convalescent and acute COVID-19 samples.

The CDR3 is 13 residues long. The germline CDR1 and CDR2 sequences are MNHEY and SVGAGI. Deletions cut 7 bases from V and 4 bases from J, with 10 bases between. This clone showed up just once. Profiled with immunoSEQ multiplex PCR; TCRdb holds only in-frame clones, not every one. The sample lists 200,000 to 250,000 clones, 65% to 85% occurring once. The chain combines TRBV6-5 with TRBJ1-4; D not resolved. The sample was peripheral blood. The origin of this receptor is a human donor in a cohort sampled during active COVID-19. Written as DNA, the CDR3 is TGTGCCAGCACTCGACAAGTTAATGAAAAACTGTTTTTT. The encoded protein is CASTRQVNEKLFF.